This TCR beta chain was sequenced in a study of regulatory T cells in long-lasting Graves disease. Study-level information: Graves' patients who were just diagnosed had used antithyroid drugs for under 3 months.

The CDR3 totals 11 residues. Trimming took 5 bases from V and 8 from J, leaving 7 bases between them. Looked up from germline, CDR1 is SEHNR and CDR2 is FQNEAQ (reference sequence). Study outcomes and limitations: Repertoires from persistent disease leaned toward TRBV28, TRBJ1-2 and TRBJ2-5. Whereas approximately 980 public clonotypes were shared by new patients, persistent patients shared more, at some 2,900.

This clonotype was seen at least ten times. Its specificity is not known. Libraries of TCR beta came from iRepertoire HTBI primers plus Arm-PCR of CDR3 regions. TCRdb re-derived calls from the multiplex PCR reads in MiXCR, one entry per CDR3 protein. This sample has a few hundred thousand distinct CDR3 sequences; about 15% occur once, and the top ten carry over 15%. This sample's time point: newly diagnosed GD, antithyroid drugs for less than 3 months. The TCR library used RNA extracted from PBMCs. These records were also assigned to another study, of T cells in Graves' hyperthyroidism and ophthalmopathy. From that paper: Recently diagnosed hyperthyroidism of less than 2 months' duration affected patients aged 18 to 65.

The J gene is TRBJ2-4, the V gene TRBV7-9; D ambiguous. This TCR was sampled from a woman aged 45-60 years with Graves disease. The source material was peripheral blood mononuclear cells (PBMCs), sampled at new diagnosis, from a patient treated with antithyroid drugs. The CDR3 coding sequence is TGTGCCAGCAGCGGCCTGGACATTCAGTACTTC. It encodes CASSGLDIQYF.